This section outlines one T cell receptor beta chain sequence together with its context. Its target is unknown. This record belongs to a study of a mutant IDH1 vaccine in newly diagnosed glioma. Looking at the study overall: The start of vaccination came 4-6 weeks after radiotherapy alone, or with temozolomide cycles.

Trimming took 5 bases from V and 11 from J, leaving 15 bases between them. Germline values: CDR1 MGHDK, CDR2 SYGVNS. The CDR3 consists of 12 residues. Generated by immunoSEQ multiplex PCR, the TCRdb table keeps only in-frame clones and is missing some. Here the sample spans tens of thousands of clones, 70% to 90% being singletons. As for time point: week 35, safety follow-up. The content of each vaccine dose was 300 ug of mutant IDH1 20-mer peptide, and topical imiquimod accompanied it. The material sequenced was PBMCs, taken from a glioma patient whose treatment included an IDH1 peptide vaccine. This sequence originates from a woman between 40 and 55 years old with glioma. The chain employs TRBV25-1 and TRBJ1-1, with D tentatively TRBD1 (5 bases). The chain's CDR3 is CASSFGGIVAFF. The CDR3 nucleotides are TGTGCCAGCAGTTTCGGGGGGATTGTGGCTTTCTTT.